The rows below give T cell receptor beta chains drawn from one sample of a study of blood T cell repertoires in COVID-19. Clones were sequenced by immunoSEQ multiplex PCR, and TCRdb holds only the in-frame ones, with some missing. The sample records roughly 200,000 clones, about three quarters being singletons. The sequenced sample consisted of peripheral blood. Receptor source: a woman between 45 and 65 years old with active or convalescent COVID-19. Each CDR3 is given with its conserved first and last residue. Each record gives: CDR3 length, V gene, clone size, D gene, J gene, CDR3 protein, CDR3 DNA. A D gene is named only where the DNA matches it firmly. Expanded clones get a size class; other rows say once, few or many, or leave the size out.

CDR3 length: 16; V gene: TRBV2; clone size: NA; D gene: TRBD2; J gene: TRBJ2-3; CDR3 protein: CASSAARGGSTDTQYF; CDR3 DNA: TGTGCCAGCAGTGCGGCGCGGGGGGGGAGCACAGATACGCAGTATTTT
CDR3 length: 18; V gene: TRBV15; clone size: NA; D gene: TRBD1; J gene: TRBJ2-5; CDR3 protein: CATSRDLGDRGVGETQYF; CDR3 DNA: TGTGCCACCAGCAGAGATCTCGGAGACAGGGGGGTAGGAGAGACCCAGTACTTC
CDR3 length: 16; V gene: TRBV5-1; clone size: NA; D gene: TRBD1; J gene: TRBJ2-1; CDR3 protein: CASSLGQGSSYNEQFF; CDR3 DNA: TGCGCCAGCAGCTTGGGACAGGGGAGCTCCTACAATGAGCAGTTCTTC
CDR3 length: 15; V gene: TRBV5-6; clone size: NA; D gene: TRBD1; J gene: TRBJ1-5; CDR3 protein: CASRKGAGGDSLQHF; CDR3 DNA: TGTGCCAGCAGGAAGGGGGCCGGAGGGGACTCCCTCCAGCATTTT
CDR3 length: 15; V gene: TRBV4-1; clone size: NA; D gene: NA; J gene: TRBJ2-7; CDR3 protein: CASSQDLSGGNEQYF; CDR3 DNA: TGCGCCAGCAGCCAAGATTTATCAGGGGGGAACGAGCAGTACTTC
CDR3 length: 12; V gene: TRBV18; clone size: NA; D gene: NA; J gene: TRBJ1-1; CDR3 protein: CASSPQGTEAFF; CDR3 DNA: TGTGCCAGCTCACCACAGGGGACTGAAGCTTTCTTT
CDR3 length: 11; V gene: TRBV29-1; clone size: NA; D gene: NA; J gene: TRBJ2-7; CDR3 protein: CSVGQSYEQYF; CDR3 DNA: TGCAGCGTTGGGCAGTCCTACGAGCAGTACTTC
CDR3 length: 15; V gene: TRBV7-2; clone size: NA; D gene: TRBD1; J gene: TRBJ1-6; CDR3 protein: CASSQTGTGGSPLHF; CDR3 DNA: TGTGCCAGCAGCCAAACCGGGACAGGGGGCTCACCCCTCCACTTT
CDR3 length: 15; V gene: TRBV24-1; clone size: NA; D gene: TRBD2; J gene: TRBJ2-7; CDR3 protein: CATSDLGLAFYEQYF; CDR3 DNA: TGTGCCACCAGTGATCTCGGACTAGCTTTCTACGAGCAGTACTTC
CDR3 length: 15; V gene: TRBV7-2; clone size: NA; D gene: NA; J gene: TRBJ2-3; CDR3 protein: CASSLTTGTTDTQYF; CDR3 DNA: TGTGCCAGCAGCTTAACAACGGGTACGACAGATACGCAGTATTTT
CDR3 length: 13; V gene: TRBV30; clone size: NA; D gene: NA; J gene: TRBJ1-5; CDR3 protein: CAWTQGRGQPQHF; CDR3 DNA: TGTGCCTGGACCCAGGGTAGAGGTCAGCCCCAGCATTTT
CDR3 length: 12; V gene: TRBV5-1; clone size: NA; D gene: NA; J gene: TRBJ1-1; CDR3 protein: CASSYRSTEAFF; CDR3 DNA: TGCGCCAGCAGTTACAGGTCCACTGAAGCTTTCTTT
CDR3 length: 15; V gene: TRBV18; clone size: few; D gene: TRBD1; J gene: TRBJ2-7; CDR3 protein: CASSPGQKLLYEQYF; CDR3 DNA: TGTGCCAGCTCACCGGGACAGAAGTTGCTCTACGAGCAGTACTTC
CDR3 length: 15; V gene: TRBV28; clone size: NA; D gene: TRBD1; J gene: TRBJ2-5; CDR3 protein: CASSARTGARETQYF; CDR3 DNA: TGTGCCAGCAGTGCTCGGACAGGGGCACGAGAGACCCAGTACTTC